This T cell receptor (beta chain) was profiled in a study of neurological immune-mediated disorders. This clonotype was seen at least ten times. TCRdb ran MiXCR on the 5' RACE reads and lists one entry per CDR3 protein. The table includes roughly 80,000 distinct CDR3 sequences, roughly 15% detected once. The CDR3 spans 15 residues. CDR1 is DFQATT, CDR2 SNEGSKA, per germline (reference sequence). V lost 5 bases to trimming and J lost 2 bases, with 15 bases between them. Sequencing used PBMCs. This chain uses TRBV20-1 with TRBJ2-2; D possibly corresponds to TRBD1 (7 bases). The sequence was collected from a woman aged 40 to 50 in good health. CDR3 region: CSAPSGDSNTGELFF. For the CDR3, the DNA is TGCAGTGCTCCGTCGGGGGACAGCAACACCGGGGAGCTGTTTTTT.